Shown below are 8 T cell receptor beta chains from a single sample sequenced in a study of cytotoxic CD8 clonotypes in ibrutinib-treated CLL. Libraries were prepared by immunoSEQ multiplex PCR; TCRdb keeps only in-frame clonotypes and omits some of them. Of 7,300 or so clones in the sample, roughly three quarters were seen once. This material consisted of PBMCs, taken before ibrutinib treatment. The receptor source for this set is a human donor with chronic lymphocytic leukemia.

V is TRBV20-1 and J is TRBJ1-1; D uncertain. The CDR3 length is 10 residues. V was cut by 6 bases and J by 7 bases, with 9 bases left in between. CDR1 and CDR2 (germline): DFQATT, SNEGSKA (reference sequence). CDR3 bases: TGCAGTGCCCCGATCGTTGAAGCTTTCTTT. Translating gives CSAPIVEAFF.

This clone was detected a few times. This sequence joins TRBV28 and TRBJ1-5; weak D call: TRBD1 (6 bases). Germline V gene sequence: CDR1 MDHEN, CDR2 SYDVKM. Trimming removed 5 bases at V and 3 bases at J, with 11 bases between. CDR3 length: 14 amino acids. The CDR3 loop reads CASSRRGPNQPQHF. The CDR3 DNA follows: TGTGCCAGCAGTCGGCGGGGGCCCAATCAGCCCCAGCATTTT.

The chain has TRBV4-1 and TRBJ1-5, with TRBD1 identical over 7 bases. Germline V gene lookup returns CDR1 MGHRA and CDR2 YSYEKL. This CDR3 contains 19 residues. J gave up 1 base and V 1 base, and 13 bases lay outside the gene matches. In DNA form, the CDR3 reads TGCGCCAGCAGCCAAGGTTTGCAGGGGGGTATGATGAGCAATCAGCCCCAGCATTTT. Residues: CASSQGLQGGMMSNQPQHF.

The chain has TRBV19 and TRBJ2-6; unclear D gene. Germline values: CDR1 LNHDA, CDR2 SQIVND (reference sequence). The CDR3 loop spans 15 amino acids. V lost 7 bases, J lost 9 bases, and 19 bases lay in between. The CDR3, as DNA: TGTGCCAGTATGAAATTCTGGGGAAGAGACAACGTCCTGACTTTC. Translation: CASMKFWGRDNVLTF.

V gene TRBV10-1 combines with J gene TRBJ2-2, with 11 positions matching TRBD2. The CDR3 is 14 amino acids. V was clipped by 9 bases and J by 3 bases; unmatched bases: 3. Germline values: CDR1 WNHNN, CDR2 SYGVQD (reference sequence). CDR3 bases: TGCGCCAGACCACTAGCGGGAGACACCGGGGAGCTGTTTTTT. Amino acid sequence: CARPLAGDTGELFF.

The chain joins TRBV28 to TRBJ1-1, with D unresolved. The CDR3 is 12 residues long. Looked up from germline, CDR1 is MDHEN and CDR2 is SYDVKM. V lost 2 bases and J 10 bases, leaving 11 bases between the germline ends. The CDR3 loop reads CASSLQGPRAFF. DNA for the CDR3: TGTGCCAGCAGTTTACAAGGACCCAGAGCTTTCTTT.

The V call is TRBV4-2, the J call TRBJ2-1; D not resolved. Trimming took 0 bases from V and 6 from J, leaving 12 bases between them. This CDR3 has 15 amino acids. Germline lookup yields CDR1 LGHNA and CDR2 YNFKEQ. DNA for the CDR3: TGTGCCAGCAGCCAAGATAAAGGCGGCCCCAATGAGCAGTTCTTC. This gives the protein CASSQDKGGPNEQFF.

This chain uses TRBV12-1 with TRBJ2-5; no DNA check was done on the table's D call, TRBD1. TRBV12-1 is termed a pseudogene. This CDR3 is 17 amino acids long. CDR3 sequence: CASSLTGTSLGGETQYF. The CDR3, as DNA: TGTGCCAGCAGCTTGACCGGGACATCCCTTGGCGGAGAGACCCAGTACTTC.